The rows below give T cell receptor beta chains drawn from one sample of a study of blood T cell repertoires in COVID-19. The assay was immunoSEQ multiplex PCR, and TCRdb's table has in-frame clones only and misses some. Here the sample spans around 140,000 clones, approximately 88% being singletons. Sequencing input: peripheral blood. These receptors were collected from a man aged 55-75 years with active or convalescent COVID-19. Both conserved end residues are part of each CDR3. A D gene is named only where the DNA matches it firmly. Size values are once, few and many counts, or a class for expanded clones, and some rows have none.

abundance	v_gene	j_gene	d_gene	CDR3nt	CDR3aa
NA	TRBV3-1/TRBV3-2	TRBJ2-2	NA	TGTGCCAGCAATCTAGGGGCCGGGGAGCTGTTTTTT	CASNLGAGELFF
NA	TRBV29-1	TRBJ2-5	TRBD1	TGCAGCGTTACACCGGGACAGGGCCCCCAGACCCAGTACTTC	CSVTPGQGPQTQYF
NA	TRBV5-6	TRBJ2-5	TRBD1	TGTGCCAGCAGCTTACTAGGGGGCGAGGAGACCCAGTACTTC	CASSLLGGEETQYF
NA	TRBV7-2	TRBJ2-3	NA	TGTGCCAGCAGCCTACTCTTCACAGATACGCAGTATTTT	CASSLLFTDTQYF
NA	TRBV14	TRBJ2-1	NA	TGTGCCAGCAGCCAAGAGATGGCTAGTGAACCTTCCTACAATGAGCAGTTCTTC	CASSQEMASEPSYNEQFF
NA	TRBV7-8	TRBJ1-3	NA	TGTGCCAGCAGCTCGGCAAGACAGTACTCTGGAAACACCATATATTTT	CASSSARQYSGNTIYF
NA	TRBV14	TRBJ1-6	NA	TGTGCCAGCAGTCAGGGCGGCCTTTCACCCCTCCACTTT	CASSQGGLSPLHF
NA	TRBV25-1	TRBJ1-2	NA	TGTGCCAGCAGTGCACAGGGCGGAGGCTACACCTTC	CASSAQGGGYTF
NA	TRBV7-9	TRBJ2-1	TRBD2	TGTGCCAGCAGCCCCTTAGGACTAGCTAGCTCCTACAATGAGCAGTTCTTC	CASSPLGLASSYNEQFF
NA	TRBV5-1	TRBJ2-7	TRBD2	TGCGCCAGCAGCTTAACTAGCGGGATTTCCTACGAGCAGTACTTC	CASSLTSGISYEQYF
NA	TRBV10-1	TRBJ2-3	TRBD2	TGCGCCAGCAGTGAGACTAGCGGGAGCAGCACAGATACGCAGTATTTT	CASSETSGSSTDTQYF
NA	TRBV30	TRBJ1-1	NA	TGTGCCTGGAGTGTATTTGGGGGCCAGAACACTGAAGCTTTCTTT	CAWSVFGGQNTEAFF
NA	TRBV24-1	TRBJ2-2	TRBD1	TGTGCCACCAGTGATATGGGACAGGGGTACACCGGGGAGCTGTTTTTT	CATSDMGQGYTGELFF
NA	TRBV6-6	TRBJ1-1	NA	TGTGCCAGCAGTGCCACAGGGAAGAACACTGAAGCTTTCTTT	CASSATGKNTEAFF
NA	TRBV14	TRBJ1-1	NA	TGTGCCAGCAGCCAGGAAAAACCGGGACACCTGAACACTGAAGCTTTCTTT	CASSQEKPGHLNTEAFF
NA	TRBV24-1	TRBJ2-1	TRBD2	TGTGCCACCAGTGATTCCAAAACGGGACTAGCGGGAGGGCCGACCTTCAATGAGCAGTTCTTC	CATSDSKTGLAGGPTFNEQFF
NA	TRBV3-1/TRBV3-2	TRBJ1-2	NA	TGTGCCAGCAGCCAGGAGGGTAGAAGGGGCTACACCTTC	CASSQEGRRGYTF
NA	TRBV24-1	TRBJ2-1	TRBD2	TGTGCCACCAGTGATTCAGTAGCGGGAGGGTACAATGAGCAGTTCTTC	CATSDSVAGGYNEQFF
NA	TRBV19	TRBJ1-5	TRBD1	TGTGCCAGTAGTACGGGGACAGGACCAAGCAATCAGCCCCAGCATTTT	CASSTGTGPSNQPQHF
once	TRBV28	TRBJ2-1	NA	TGTGCCAGCACCCTAGGCACTTTCATGTTCTTC	CASTLGTFMFF
once	TRBV5-6	TRBJ2-4	NA	TGTGCCAGCACCTGGACAAGAGCCAAAAACATTCAGTACTTC	CASTWTRAKNIQYF
NA	TRBV6-6	TRBJ2-5	TRBD1	TGTGCCAGCAGTTACGTGACAGGGAAAGAGACCCAGTACTTC	CASSYVTGKETQYF
NA	TRBV7-2	TRBJ2-1	NA	TGTGCCATTACAGGGGAGCAGTTCTTC	CAITGEQFF
NA	TRBV28	TRBJ1-5	TRBD1	TGTGCCAGCAGCCGCTGGACAGGGGAGGGAATCAATCAGCCCCAGCATTTT	CASSRWTGEGINQPQHF
NA	TRBV4-2	TRBJ2-2	TRBD2	TGTGCCAGCAGCCGGCCTAGCGGAGCGAACACCGGGGAGCTGTTTTTT	CASSRPSGANTGELFF
once	TRBV7-8	TRBJ1-5	TRBD1	TGTGCCAGCAGCTTAGAGGGACAGGGTATCAGCAATCAGCCCCAGCATTTT	CASSLEGQGISNQPQHF
NA	TRBV9	TRBJ2-1	NA	TGTGCCAGCAGCGCCCGGGGAGCGGACTTCTACAATGAGCAGTTCTTC	CASSARGADFYNEQFF
NA	TRBV9	TRBJ1-6	NA	TGTGCCAGCAGCCCGACTAGCAAGGGGATTTCACCCCTCCACTTT	CASSPTSKGISPLHF
NA	TRBV19	TRBJ1-6	NA	TGTGCCAGTAGGGAGGGGTCGGTATCACCCCTCCACTTT	CASREGSVSPLHF
NA	TRBV12-2	TRBJ2-1	NA	TGTGCAAGTCGCTTTTCTAGCGGGACGTACAATGAGCAGTTCTTC	CASRFSSGTYNEQFF
NA	TRBV6-6	TRBJ2-7	TRBD1	TGTGCCAGCAGTTACTCGGACAGGGTCTCCTACGAGCAGTACTTC	CASSYSDRVSYEQYF
few	TRBV9	TRBJ2-2	NA	TGTGCCAGCAGCGCCGGACATAACACCGGGGAGCTGTTTTTT	CASSAGHNTGELFF
NA	TRBV18	TRBJ2-7	NA	TGTGCCAGCTCACCAGCGGGGCCGGACGAGCAGTACTTC	CASSPAGPDEQYF
NA	TRBV6-2/TRBV6-3	TRBJ2-6	NA	TGTGCCAGCAGTACCTACCCCGCAAGAAACTCTGGGGCCAACGTCCTGACTTTC	CASSTYPARNSGANVLTF
NA	TRBV20-1	TRBJ1-1	NA	TGCAGTGCTAGTCGGGCAGGGTCAAACACTGAAGCTTTCTTT	CSASRAGSNTEAFF
NA	TRBV10-3	TRBJ2-4	TRBD1	TGTGCCATCAGTGACTCGGGACAGCAGCTTACCAAAAACATTCAGTACTTC	CAISDSGQQLTKNIQYF
NA	TRBV28	TRBJ1-2	TRBD1	TGTGCCAGCAGTTCGAGCCGACAGGGAGCTAACTATGGCTACACCTTC	CASSSSRQGANYGYTF
NA	TRBV28	TRBJ1-4	TRBD1	TGTGCCAGCAGCGACAGGGGGACTAATGAAAAACTGTTTTTT	CASSDRGTNEKLFF
NA	TRBV14	TRBJ1-2	TRBD1	TGTGCCAGCAGCCGAAATACCGGGACAGGGGGCGCCGGCTACACCTTC	CASSRNTGTGGAGYTF
NA	TRBV28	TRBJ2-4	NA	TGTGCCAGCAGCCGACTCATAAACATTCAGTACTTC	CASSRLINIQYF